This TCR beta chain came from a study of Ad26.COV2.S vaccination and SARS-CoV-2 variants. Study background: Each vaccinee took Ad26.COV2.S intramuscularly, once or twice 56 days apart. Whole-study results and caveats: Vaccine and placebo groups showed comparable non-spike TCR breadth.

About this clone: What it recognizes is unknown.

Using immunoSEQ multiplex PCR, the repertoire was profiled, and TCRdb retains in-frame clones only, with some absent. The sample gives about 440,000 clones, 90% of which show up once; more than 3.5% is in the top ten. The treatment denotes: roughly 19 received Ad26.COV2.S at low or high dose, single or two shots; roughly five received placebo; per-sample allocation not given. Day 63 after the first injection of vaccine or placebo was the sampling time. The vaccine delivered Wuhan-strain SARS-CoV-2 spike through an Ad26 vector. V was pared by 0 bases and J by 3 bases, with 10 bases between. The CDR3 is 16 amino acids. Germline V gene data show CDR1 as SGHRS and CDR2 as YFSETQ.

The chain employs TRBV5-1 and TRBJ1-6, with D unresolved. The clonotype comes from a person between 18 and 60 years old who received the Ad26.COV2.S COVID-19 vaccine or a placebo. This specimen consisted of peripheral blood, obtained in a trial of Ad26.COV2.S vaccine versus placebo. For the CDR3, the DNA is TGCGCCAGCAGCTTGGCCCACCAGAGCTATAATTCACCCCTCCACTTT. Residues: CASSLAHQSYNSPLHF.